The source of this T cell receptor (beta chain) is a study of CD8 T cells in ankylosing spondylitis. TCR beta libraries were made by quantitative 5'-RACE with molecular barcodes. TCRdb re-analysed the 5' RACE reads in MiXCR, keeping a single row per CDR3 protein. The table lists some 87,000 distinct CDR3 sequences, 8.8% of them singletons, with approximately 4.8% in the top ten. This clonotype was observed many times. The V end was cut by 6 bases, the J end by 3 bases, with 11 bases between. This CDR3 comprises 13 residues. V usage is TRBV12-3 or TRBV12-4 and J usage is TRBJ1-1; D remains ambiguous. The sequenced sample consisted of blood, either unsorted or a sorted T cell fraction (not recorded which). The sequence came from a male donor with ankylosing spondylitis or in good health (not recorded which). The DNA for the CDR3 is TGTGCCAGCAGCTTGGGTGGGGACACTGAAGCTTTCTTT. As protein: CASSLGGDTEAFF.